The 31 T cell receptor beta chains below come from one sample, sequenced in a study of cytomegalovirus exposure and HLA in healthy donors. PCR amplification relied on 60 Vbeta primers (plus 13 Jbeta primers). Profiling relied on immunoSEQ multiplex PCR, and the TCRdb table lists in-frame clones only, not all of them. The sample has over 150,000 clones; 80% are singletons. Input material: PBMCs. All receptors derive from a boy aged 10-17 years in good health and CMV-seronegative.

The chain links TRBV5-1 to TRBJ2-5; TRBD2 matches 12 bases. This CDR3 contains 16 residues. With 1 base clipped from V and 10 bases from J, the junction kept 11 bases outside the gene matches. Germline V gene data show CDR1 as SGHRS and CDR2 as YFSETQ. The CDR3 coding sequence is TGCGCCAGCAGCTTGTTATCTAGCGGGGGGGCGAGGGGCCAGTACTTC. Amino acids: CASSLLSSGGARGQYF.

This chain links TRBV30 with TRBJ1-1; 8 positions agree with TRBD1. V trimming: 2 bases; J trimming: 11 bases; junction bases outside the gene matches: 16. This CDR3 has 15 residues. CDR1 GTSNPN and CDR2 SVGIG come from the germline V gene (reference sequence). Here the CDR3 reads CAWSPRQGRWESAFF. The CDR3 bases are TGTGCCTGGAGTCCCCGACAGGGGCGGTGGGAATCGGCTTTCTTT.

This chain links TRBV7-2 with TRBJ2-2; 10 nucleotides line up with TRBD1. The CDR3 is 18 residues long. The germline CDR1 and CDR2 sequences are SGHTA and FQGNSA. Trimming cost V 3 bases and J 3 bases; bases outside gene matches: 10. The CDR3, as DNA: TGTGCCAGCAGCTTCGGGACAGGGGTTCTTGCGGACACCGGGGAGCTGTTTTTT. This encodes CASSFGTGVLADTGELFF. Combining the CDR3 with reference TRBV7-2 and TRBJ2-2 gives the whole variable domain GAGVSQSPSNKVTEKGKDVELRCDPISGHTALYWYRQSLGQGLEFLIYFQGNSAPDKSGLPSDRFSAERTGGSVSTLTIQRTQQEDSAVYLCASSFGTGVLADTGELFFGEGSRLTVL.

J is TRBJ1-5 and V is TRBV19; 10 positions agree with TRBD1. After removal of 4 bases from V and 6 bases from J, the junction contained 12 bases not matched to a gene. The CDR3 has 17 amino acids. From germline, CDR1 is LNHDA and CDR2 SQIVND (reference sequence). CDR3 protein: CASSNPLTGGAGQPQHF. The CDR3 nucleotides are TGTGCCAGTAGTAATCCTCTGACAGGGGGCGCAGGTCAGCCCCAGCATTTT.

This rearrangement joins TRBV7-3 to TRBJ1-2; weak D call: TRBD1 (5 bases). CDR1 and CDR2 (germline): SGHTA, FQGTGA. The CDR3 runs 12 residues. Trimming left V 2 bases short and J 8 bases short, with 9 bases between. CDR3 amino acids: CASSLGPGGYTF. The CDR3 region has the DNA TGTGCCAGCAGCTTAGGACCAGGGGGCTACACCTTC.

This clone was seen more than once but under ten times. The genes are TRBV21-1 and TRBJ2-3; the table's D call TRBD2 went unverified against the DNA. TRBV21-1 is a recognized pseudogene. The CDR3 runs to 14 residues. Here the CDR3 DNA reads TGTGCCAGCAACCCGGGGCGGGGCTCAGATACGCAGTATTTT. This encodes CASNPGRGSDTQYF.

This clone has a single count. A read error may produce the germline difference seen at one junction end. The chain couples TRBV11-3 to TRBJ1-1, with TRBD1 as a possible D gene (6 bases). The V gene's germline CDR1 is SGHNT and CDR2 YENEEA. The length of the CDR3 is 15 residues. The CDR3 DNA reads TGTGCCAGCAACTTAGCAGGGGAATTGAACACTGAAGCTTTCTTT. Translated, it gives CASNLAGELNTEAFF.

This clone was seen just once. This chain links TRBV2 with TRBJ1-1; D gene uncertain. The germline V gene encodes CDR1 SNHLY and CDR2 FYNNEI. V was pared by 4 bases and J by 7 bases, with 25 bases between. The CDR3 has 17 amino acids. The CDR3 DNA reads as TGTGCCAGCAGTGGACTGGGGATCTCCTTTCTAGCGGTTGAAGCTTTCTTT. It encodes CASSGLGISFLAVEAFF. The whole variable domain, remainder taken from reference TRBV2 and TRBJ1-1, is EPEVTQTPSHQVTQMGQEVILRCVPISNHLYFYWYRQILGQKVEFLVSFYNNEISEKSEIFDDQFSVERPDGSNFTLKIRSTKLEDSAMYFCASSGLGISFLAVEAFFGQGTRLTVV.

The genes are TRBV5-1 and TRBJ1-1; TRBD1 might be the D (5 bases). Germline CDR1 SGHRS, CDR2 YFSETQ. The CDR3 sequence is 14 residues long. The germline V and J ends were trimmed by 5 bases and 1 base, with 12 bases remaining between them. The CDR3 sequence is CASRRGTANTEAFF. The CDR3 nucleotides are TGCGCCAGCAGACGGGGGACGGCGAACACTGAAGCTTTCTTT.

The chain employs TRBV2 and TRBJ1-5; 8 bases match TRBD1. Per the germline V gene, CDR1 is SNHLY and CDR2 is FYNNEI. The CDR3 runs to 14 residues. The V segment lost 1 base and the J segment 5 bases; nucleotides outside the gene matches: 1. The CDR3 loop is CASSEDRGDQPQHF. DNA for the CDR3: TGTGCCAGCAGTGAAGACAGGGGGGATCAGCCCCAGCATTTT.

V is TRBV6-6 and J is TRBJ1-1, with a tentative D call TRBD1 (5 bases). The CDR3 sequence is 13 residues long. Germline V gives CDR1 MNHNY, CDR2 SVGAGI (reference sequence). V was cut by 5 bases and J by 3 bases, with 10 bases left in between. The CDR3 loop reads CASSPRGDTEAFF. The DNA for the CDR3 is TGTGCCAGCAGTCCGCGGGGGGACACTGAAGCTTTCTTT.

CDR3 coding DNA: TGTGCCTGGAGTGCTACTCCTGTATGGAATCAGCCCCAGCATTTT. Protein sequence: CAWSATPVWNQPQHF. This chain joins TRBV30 and TRBJ1-5; no clear D. The V gene lost 1 base and the J gene lost 4 bases, with 14 bases spanning the gap. The CDR3 extends over 15 amino acids. CDR1 and CDR2 (germline): GTSNPN, SVGIG (reference sequence).

The chain recombines TRBV18 with TRBJ1-1, with 7 bases matching TRBD1. The CDR3 totals 16 residues. The ends lost 1 base at V and 2 bases at J; junction bases unmatched: 7. Germline assignment: CDR1 KGHSH and CDR2 LQKENI. This CDR3 is CASSPRTGTDNTEAFF. The DNA of the CDR3 is TGTGCCAGCTCACCACGTACCGGGACAGATAACACTGAAGCTTTCTTT. Full variable domain (outside the CDR3, taken from reference TRBV18 and TRBJ1-1): NAGVMQNPRHLVRRRGQEARLRCSPMKGHSHVYWYRQLPEEGLKFMVYLQKENIIDESGMPKERFSAEFPKEGPSILRIQQVVRGDSAAYFCASSPRTGTDNTEAFFGQGTRLTVV.

V and J are TRBV5-4 and TRBJ2-5, with 9 bases fitting TRBD2. CDR1 SGHNT and CDR2 YYREEE come from the germline V gene (reference sequence). Trimming cost V 6 bases and J 3 bases; bases outside gene matches: 12. This CDR3 is 16 amino acids long. The CDR3 loop reads CASMGSSGVVEETQYF. CDR3 nucleotides: TGTGCCAGCATGGGGTCTAGCGGGGTCGTAGAAGAGACCCAGTACTTC.

The V gene is TRBV5-4, the J gene TRBJ1-2; D possibly corresponds to TRBD1 (5 bases). CDR1 is SGHNT and CDR2 is YYREEE in the germline V gene (reference sequence). V lost 6 bases and J 8 bases, leaving 20 bases between the germline ends. The CDR3 is 14 residues long. CDR3 bases: TGTGCCAGCACTTTCATCGGCAGGGAAGGAGGCTACACCTTC. Protein sequence: CASTFIGREGGYTF.

The V gene is TRBV11-2, the J gene TRBJ1-3; a possible D gene is TRBD1 (5 bases). V was shortened by 5 bases and J by 2 bases, with 22 bases between the two germline ends. Germline V CDR1 and CDR2: SGHAT, FQNNGV. CDR3 length: 18 amino acids. CDR3 sequence reads: CASSRINIRERAGNTIYF. As DNA, the CDR3 is TGTGCCAGCAGCCGCATTAACATCAGGGAAAGGGCTGGAAACACCATATATTTT.

With regard to this clone: A read error may account for a junction end that differs from germline. V and J are TRBV5-4 and TRBJ2-5; TRBD2 might be the D (5 bases). Germline V gene sequence: CDR1 SGHNT, CDR2 YYREEE (reference sequence). The CDR3 runs 13 residues. In DNA form, the CDR3 reads TGTGCCAGCAGCTTGGACTGGGGAGAGGCCCAGTACTTC. Residues: CASSLDWGEAQYF. The complete variable domain, with remaining parts taken from reference TRBV5-4 and TRBJ2-5, reads ETGVTQSPTHLIKTRGQQVTLRCSSQSGHNTVSWYQQALGQGPQFIFQYYREEENGRGNFPPRFSGLQFPNYSSELNVNALELDDSALYLCASSLDWGEAQYFGPGTRLLVL.

The V call is TRBV12-5, the J call TRBJ2-3, with 9 bases lining up with TRBD2. This CDR3 spans 16 amino acids. Germline V gene lookup returns CDR1 LGHNT and CDR2 FRNRAP. Unmatched junction bases numbered 3, after V lost 1 base and J lost 1 base. Written as DNA, the CDR3 is TGTGCTAGTGGTTTGGACCGACTAGCGGGCACAGATACGCAGTATTTT. Amino acid sequence: CASGLDRLAGTDTQYF.

The chain joins TRBV9 to TRBJ2-1; TRBD2 aligns across 8 bases. V lost 5 bases, J lost 8 bases, and 9 bases stayed unmatched. Germline V lookup: CDR1 SGDLS, CDR2 YYNGEE. The CDR3 totals 14 residues. The CDR3 region is CASSAGRGVDEQFF. In DNA, the CDR3 is TGTGCCAGCAGTGCCGGGAGGGGGGTCGATGAGCAGTTCTTC.

CDR3 sequence (DNA): TGTGCCAGCAGTGAGGGGGCCTCGAATGAGCAGTTCTTC. Translation gives CASSEGASNEQFF. The genes are TRBV6-4 and TRBJ2-1; tentatively, D is TRBD1 (6 bases). CDR1 is MRHNA and CDR2 is SNTAGT in the germline V gene. The CDR3 is 13 amino acids. The ends were cut back, 3 bases at V and 7 bases at J, with 10 bases in the middle.

The chain uses TRBV7-2 and TRBJ1-2; D remains ambiguous. CDR3 length equals 17 residues. With 1 base removed from V and 2 bases from J, the gap between germline ends came to 17 bases. Germline V gene sequence: CDR1 SGHTA, CDR2 FQGNSA. CDR3 in DNA: TGTGCCAGCAGCTTAGAGGGAGGGTTGACCAAAAACTATGGCTACACCTTC. It specifies CASSLEGGLTKNYGYTF. Filled out from reference TRBV7-2 and TRBJ1-2, the complete variable domain reads GAGVSQSPSNKVTEKGKDVELRCDPISGHTALYWYRQSLGQGLEFLIYFQGNSAPDKSGLPSDRFSAERTGGSVSTLTIQRTQQEDSAVYLCASSLEGGLTKNYGYTFGSGTRLTVV.

This clone appeared a single time. The V gene is TRBV13, the J gene TRBJ1-3, with a tentative D call TRBD1 (5 bases). Germline values: CDR1 PRHDT, CDR2 FYEKMQ (reference sequence). The V and J ends lost 5 bases and 0 bases respectively, with 11 bases between them. There are 15 residues in the CDR3. CDR3 sequence (DNA): TGTGCCAGCAGCCGGGGACTTCGCTCTGGAAACACCATATATTTT. Translating gives CASSRGLRSGNTIYF.

V and J are TRBV6-1 and TRBJ2-1, with D perhaps TRBD1 (6 bases). V was clipped by 7 bases and J by 10 bases, with 17 bases between them. CDR1 is MNHNS and CDR2 is SASEGT in the germline V gene. The CDR3 is 13 residues long. The CDR3 here is CASNRATMSEQFF. CDR3 sequence (DNA): TGTGCCAGCAACAGGGCAACTATGAGCGAGCAGTTCTTC.

This chain links TRBV6-1 with TRBJ2-7, with 10 bases matching TRBD2. This CDR3 spans 15 amino acids. V lost 7 bases and J lost 1; bases outside the gene matches: 7. In germline, CDR1 is MNHNS, CDR2 SASEGT. The CDR3 sequence is CASTNLAGVSYEQYF. The DNA for the CDR3 is TGTGCCAGCACTAACCTAGCGGGGGTTTCCTACGAGCAGTACTTC.

This clone was seen only once. The J gene is TRBJ2-7, the V gene TRBV11-1, with D maybe TRBD1 (6 bases). Germline CDR1 and CDR2: SGHAT and FQDESV (reference sequence). Trimming removed 1 base at V and 5 bases at J, with 15 bases between. This CDR3 is 15 amino acids long. The CDR3 DNA is TGTGCCAGCAGCTTAGTAAGCGGCAGGGGTCACGAGCAGTACTTC. This codes for CASSLVSGRGHEQYF. Full variable domain (rest looked up from reference TRBV11-1 and TRBJ2-7): EAEVAQSPRYKITEKSQAVAFWCDPISGHATLYWYRQILGQGPELLVQFQDESVVDDSQLPKDRFSAERLKGVDSTLKIQPAELGDSAMYLCASSLVSGRGHEQYFGPGTRLTVT.

The V and J genes are TRBV4-3 and TRBJ1-4, with a possible D match to TRBD1 (5 bases). CDR1 is LGHNA and CDR2 is YSLEER in the germline V gene. Deletions cut 0 bases from V and 3 bases from J, with 11 bases between. The length of the CDR3 is 16 residues. CDR3 in amino acids: CASSQDTQVPNEKLFF. In DNA, the CDR3 is TGCGCCAGCAGCCAAGACACACAGGTCCCTAATGAAAAACTGTTTTTT.

This clone appeared a few times. The rearrangement joins TRBV19 to TRBJ1-1; TRBD1 aligns across 7 bases. Germline V gene lookup returns CDR1 LNHDA and CDR2 SQIVND (reference sequence). The CDR3 has 16 residues. Trimming took 8 bases from V and 0 from J; bases not matched to a gene: 12. CDR3 nucleotide sequence: TGTGCCAGTCGAAACTCACGGACAGGCCTGAACACTGAAGCTTTCTTT. The encoded protein is CASRNSRTGLNTEAFF.

The V call is TRBV27, the J call TRBJ2-1, with 7 bases aligning to TRBD1. Per germline, CDR1 MNHEY and CDR2 SMNVEV (reference sequence). The CDR3 contains 16 residues. V lost 3 bases, J lost 5 bases, and 10 bases stayed unmatched. The CDR3 spells CASSFVRTGQNNEQFF. As DNA, the CDR3 is TGTGCCAGCAGTTTTGTAAGGACAGGACAAAACAATGAGCAGTTCTTC.

V and J are TRBV4-1 and TRBJ2-7, with D possibly being TRBD1 (5 bases). Trimming removed 0 bases at V and 0 bases at J, with 12 bases between. This CDR3 has 16 residues. Looked up from germline, CDR1 is MGHRA and CDR2 is YSYEKL. CDR3 sequence: CASSQDTAQGSYEQYF. The CDR3 bases are TGCGCCAGCAGCCAAGATACGGCCCAGGGCTCCTACGAGCAGTACTTC.

The chain couples TRBV7-9 to TRBJ2-3, with TRBD1 as a possible D gene (5 bases). The germline V gene has CDR1 SEHNR and CDR2 FQNEAQ (reference sequence). V dropped 5 bases and J dropped 0 bases, with 12 bases sitting between them. The CDR3 totals 15 residues. The CDR3 spells CASSTGAGSTDTQYF. The CDR3, as DNA: TGTGCCAGCAGCACGGGCGCAGGGAGCACAGATACGCAGTATTTT.

This clone was found once. This sequence joins TRBV9 and TRBJ1-2; the D is unclear. CDR3 length: 14 residues. Deletions cut 1 base from V and 0 bases from J, with 7 bases between. Germline lookup yields CDR1 SGDLS and CDR2 YYNGEE. CDR3 bases: TGTGCCAGCAGCGTACCGGGAGCTAACTATGGCTACACCTTC. This gives the protein CASSVPGANYGYTF.